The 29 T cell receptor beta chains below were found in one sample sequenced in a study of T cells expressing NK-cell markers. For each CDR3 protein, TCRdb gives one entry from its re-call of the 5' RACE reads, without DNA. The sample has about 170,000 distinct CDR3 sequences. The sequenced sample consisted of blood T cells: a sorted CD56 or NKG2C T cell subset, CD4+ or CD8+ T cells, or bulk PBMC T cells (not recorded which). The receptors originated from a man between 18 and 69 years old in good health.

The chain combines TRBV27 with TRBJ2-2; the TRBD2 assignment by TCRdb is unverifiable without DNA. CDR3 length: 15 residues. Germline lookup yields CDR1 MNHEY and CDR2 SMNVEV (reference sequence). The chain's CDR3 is CASSFLAGGTGELFF.

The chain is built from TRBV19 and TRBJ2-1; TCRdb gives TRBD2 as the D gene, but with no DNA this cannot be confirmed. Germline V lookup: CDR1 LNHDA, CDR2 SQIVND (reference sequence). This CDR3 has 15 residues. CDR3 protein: CASTPSGSSYNEQFF.

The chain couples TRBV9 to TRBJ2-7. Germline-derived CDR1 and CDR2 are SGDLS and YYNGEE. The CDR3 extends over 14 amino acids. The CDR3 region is CASSYFERSYEQYF.

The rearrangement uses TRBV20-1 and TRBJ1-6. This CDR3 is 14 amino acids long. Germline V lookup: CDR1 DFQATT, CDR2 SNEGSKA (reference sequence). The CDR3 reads CSAREGAHNSPLHF.

The CDR3 loop reads CASSFTGVRSYEQYF. V gene TRBV5-1 combines with J gene TRBJ2-7; the TCRdb D gene call, TRBD1, has no DNA to confirm it. The CDR3 covers 15 residues. From germline, CDR1 is SGHRS and CDR2 YFSETQ.

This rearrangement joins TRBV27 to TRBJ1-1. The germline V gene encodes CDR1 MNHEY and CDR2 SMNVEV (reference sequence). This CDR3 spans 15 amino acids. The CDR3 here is CASRGLMGMNTEAFF.

CDR3 in amino acids: CASGTGTGAVGEQFF. The rearrangement joins TRBV21-1 to TRBJ2-1; the TRBD1 assignment by TCRdb is unverifiable without DNA. TRBV21-1 is shown as a pseudogene. The CDR3 loop spans 15 amino acids.

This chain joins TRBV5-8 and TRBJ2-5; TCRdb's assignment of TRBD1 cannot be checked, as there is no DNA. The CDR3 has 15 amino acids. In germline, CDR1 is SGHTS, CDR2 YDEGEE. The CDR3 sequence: CASSSSEDSWGTQYF.

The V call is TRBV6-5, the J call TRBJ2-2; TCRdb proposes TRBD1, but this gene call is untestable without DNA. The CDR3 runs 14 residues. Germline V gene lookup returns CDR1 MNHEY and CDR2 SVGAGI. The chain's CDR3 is CASSWAGSAGELFF.

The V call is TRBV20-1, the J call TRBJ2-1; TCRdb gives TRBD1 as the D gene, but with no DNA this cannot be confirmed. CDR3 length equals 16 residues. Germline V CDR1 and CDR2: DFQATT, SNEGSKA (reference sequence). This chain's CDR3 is CSARDEFGTGGYEQFF.

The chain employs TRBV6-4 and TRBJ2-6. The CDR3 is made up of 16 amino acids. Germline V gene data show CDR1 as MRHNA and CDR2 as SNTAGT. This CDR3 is CASSDLPAEGANVLTF.

The CDR3 region is CASSSLSGARYNEQFF. The J gene is TRBJ2-1, the V gene TRBV27; the D call from TCRdb, TRBD1, cannot be confirmed without DNA. The CDR3 is 16 amino acids. Germline assignment: CDR1 MNHEY and CDR2 SMNVEV (reference sequence).

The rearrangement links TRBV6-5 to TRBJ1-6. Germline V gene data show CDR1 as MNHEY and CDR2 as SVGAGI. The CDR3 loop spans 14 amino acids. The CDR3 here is CASSSQGENSPLHF.

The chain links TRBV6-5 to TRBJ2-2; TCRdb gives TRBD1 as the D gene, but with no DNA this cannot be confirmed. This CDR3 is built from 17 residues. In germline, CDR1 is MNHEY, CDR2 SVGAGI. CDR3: CASSYSETGVLRGELFF.

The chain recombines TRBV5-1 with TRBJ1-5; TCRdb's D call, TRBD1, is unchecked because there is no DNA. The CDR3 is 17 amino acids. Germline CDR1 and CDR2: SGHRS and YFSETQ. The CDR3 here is CASSTKTGQVGNQPQHF.

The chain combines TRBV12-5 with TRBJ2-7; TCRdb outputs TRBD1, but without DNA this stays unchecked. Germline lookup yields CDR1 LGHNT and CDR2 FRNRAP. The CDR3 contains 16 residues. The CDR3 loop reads CASGPAFRDRGPEQYF. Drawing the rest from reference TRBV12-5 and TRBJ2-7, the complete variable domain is DARVTQTPRHKVTEMGQEVTMRCQPILGHNTVFWYRQTMMQGLELLAYFRNRAPLDDSGMPKDRFSAEMPDATLATLKIQPSEPRDSAVYFCASGPAFRDRGPEQYFGPGTRLTVT.

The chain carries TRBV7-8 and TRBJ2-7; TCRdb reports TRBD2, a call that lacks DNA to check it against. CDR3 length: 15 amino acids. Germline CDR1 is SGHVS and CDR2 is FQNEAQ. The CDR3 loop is CASRYSAGVDYEQYF. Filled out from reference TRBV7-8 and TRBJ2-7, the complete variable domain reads GAGVSQSPRYKVAKRGQDVALRCDPISGHVSLFWYQQALGQGPEFLTYFQNEAQLDKSGLPSDRFFAERPEGSVSTLKIQRTQQEDSAVYLCASRYSAGVDYEQYFGPGTRLTVT.

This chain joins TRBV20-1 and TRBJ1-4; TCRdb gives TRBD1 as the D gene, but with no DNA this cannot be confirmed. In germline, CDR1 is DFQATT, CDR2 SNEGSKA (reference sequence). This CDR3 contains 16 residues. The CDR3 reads CSAGDRDTLYNEKLFF.

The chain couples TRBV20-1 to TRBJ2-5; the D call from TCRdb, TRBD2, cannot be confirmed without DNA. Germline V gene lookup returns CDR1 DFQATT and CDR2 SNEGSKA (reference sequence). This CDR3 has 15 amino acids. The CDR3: CSARRLAGGVETQYF.

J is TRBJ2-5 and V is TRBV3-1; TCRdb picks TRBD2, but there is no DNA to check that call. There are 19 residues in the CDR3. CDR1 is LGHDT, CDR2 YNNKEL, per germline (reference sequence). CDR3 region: CASSQETSGGAMYQETQYF.

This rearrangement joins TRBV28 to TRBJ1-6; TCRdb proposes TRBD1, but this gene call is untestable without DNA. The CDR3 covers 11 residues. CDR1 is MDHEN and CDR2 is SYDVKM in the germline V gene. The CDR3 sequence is CASSHPGTLHF. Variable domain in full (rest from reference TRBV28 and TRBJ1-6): DVKVTQSSRYLVKRTGEKVFLECVQDMDHENMFWYRQDPGLGLRLIYFSYDVKMKEKGDIPEGYSVSREKKERFSLILESASTNQTSMYLCASSHPGTLHFGNGTRLTVT.

The CDR3 sequence: CASSTGHGADTYEQYF. The J gene is TRBJ2-7, the V gene TRBV5-1; TCRdb calls TRBD1, which cannot be checked without DNA. This CDR3 region has 16 residues. CDR1 SGHRS and CDR2 YFSETQ come from the germline V gene.

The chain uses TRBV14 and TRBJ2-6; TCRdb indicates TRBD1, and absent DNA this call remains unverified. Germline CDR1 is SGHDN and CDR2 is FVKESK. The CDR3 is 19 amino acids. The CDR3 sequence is CASSQDRWTGVGGANVLTF.

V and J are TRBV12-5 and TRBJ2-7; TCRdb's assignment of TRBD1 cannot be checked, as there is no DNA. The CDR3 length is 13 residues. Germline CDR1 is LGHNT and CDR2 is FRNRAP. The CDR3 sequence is CASGETGVYEQYF.

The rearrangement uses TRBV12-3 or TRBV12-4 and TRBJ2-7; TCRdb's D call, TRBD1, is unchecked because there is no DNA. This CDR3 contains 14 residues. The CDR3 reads CASSHRAGSYEQYF.

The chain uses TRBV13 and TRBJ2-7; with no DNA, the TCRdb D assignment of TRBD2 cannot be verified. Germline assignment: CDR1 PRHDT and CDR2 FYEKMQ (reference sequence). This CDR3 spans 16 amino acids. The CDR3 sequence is CASSPGLAGGRNEQYF.

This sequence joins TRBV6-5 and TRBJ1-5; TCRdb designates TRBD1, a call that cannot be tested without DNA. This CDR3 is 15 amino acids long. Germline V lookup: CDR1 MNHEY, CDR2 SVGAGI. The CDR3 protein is CASSYSYGGNQPQHF.

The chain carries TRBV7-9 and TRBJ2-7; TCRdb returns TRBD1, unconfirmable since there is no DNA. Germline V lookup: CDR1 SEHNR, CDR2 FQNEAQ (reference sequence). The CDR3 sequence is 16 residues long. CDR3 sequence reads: CASSGHFGAGEYEQYF.

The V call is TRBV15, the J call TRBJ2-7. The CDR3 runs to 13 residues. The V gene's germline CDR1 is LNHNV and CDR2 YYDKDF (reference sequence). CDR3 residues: CATALSTLYEQYF.